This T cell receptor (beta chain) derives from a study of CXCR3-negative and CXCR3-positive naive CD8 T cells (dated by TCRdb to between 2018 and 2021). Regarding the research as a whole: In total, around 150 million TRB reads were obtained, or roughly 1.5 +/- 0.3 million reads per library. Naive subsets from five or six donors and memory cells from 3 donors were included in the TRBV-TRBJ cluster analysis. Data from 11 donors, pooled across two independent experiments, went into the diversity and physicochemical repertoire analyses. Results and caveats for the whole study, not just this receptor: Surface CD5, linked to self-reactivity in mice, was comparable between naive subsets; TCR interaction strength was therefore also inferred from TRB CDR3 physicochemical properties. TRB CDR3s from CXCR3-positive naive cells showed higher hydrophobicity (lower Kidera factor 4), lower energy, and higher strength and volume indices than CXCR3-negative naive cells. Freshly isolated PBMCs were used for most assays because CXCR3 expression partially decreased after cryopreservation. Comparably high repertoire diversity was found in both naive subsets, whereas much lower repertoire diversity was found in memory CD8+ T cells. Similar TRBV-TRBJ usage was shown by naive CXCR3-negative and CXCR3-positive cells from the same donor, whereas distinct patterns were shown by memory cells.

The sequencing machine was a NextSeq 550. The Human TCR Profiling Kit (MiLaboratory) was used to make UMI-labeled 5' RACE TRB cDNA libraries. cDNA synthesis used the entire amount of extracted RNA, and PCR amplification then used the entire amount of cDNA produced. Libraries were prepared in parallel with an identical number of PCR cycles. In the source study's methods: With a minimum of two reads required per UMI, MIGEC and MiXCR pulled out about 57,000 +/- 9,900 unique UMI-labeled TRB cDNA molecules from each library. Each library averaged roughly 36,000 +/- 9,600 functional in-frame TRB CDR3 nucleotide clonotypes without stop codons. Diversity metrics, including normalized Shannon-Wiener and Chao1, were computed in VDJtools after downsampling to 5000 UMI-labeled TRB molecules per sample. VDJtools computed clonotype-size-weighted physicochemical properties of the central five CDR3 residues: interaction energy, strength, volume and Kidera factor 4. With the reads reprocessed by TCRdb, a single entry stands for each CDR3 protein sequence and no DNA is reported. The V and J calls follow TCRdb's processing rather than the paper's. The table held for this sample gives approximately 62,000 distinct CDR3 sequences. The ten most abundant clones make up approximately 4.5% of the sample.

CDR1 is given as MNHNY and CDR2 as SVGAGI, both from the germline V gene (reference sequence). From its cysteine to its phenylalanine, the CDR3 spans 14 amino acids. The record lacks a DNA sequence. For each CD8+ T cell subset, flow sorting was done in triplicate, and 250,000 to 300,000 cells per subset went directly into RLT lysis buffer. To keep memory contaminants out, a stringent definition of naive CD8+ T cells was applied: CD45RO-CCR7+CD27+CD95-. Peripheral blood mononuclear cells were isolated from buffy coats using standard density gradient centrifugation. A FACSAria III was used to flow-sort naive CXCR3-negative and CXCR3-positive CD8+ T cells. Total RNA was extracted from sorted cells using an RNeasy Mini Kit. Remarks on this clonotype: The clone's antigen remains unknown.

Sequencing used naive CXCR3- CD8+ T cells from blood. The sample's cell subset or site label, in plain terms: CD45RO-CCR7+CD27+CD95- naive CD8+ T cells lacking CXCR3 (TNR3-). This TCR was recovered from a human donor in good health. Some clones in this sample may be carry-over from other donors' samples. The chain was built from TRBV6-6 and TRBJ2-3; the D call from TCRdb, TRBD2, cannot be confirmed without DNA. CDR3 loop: CASSPRAGTDTQYF.